This TCR beta chain was captured in a study of response to subunit inactivated influenza vaccine. Study-wide findings and caveats: Authors suggested that a seasonal influenza vaccination recruits few new T cells each time.

A remark on this clonotype: Its antigen is currently unknown.

TCRdb re-called the RT-PCR reads through MiXCR, storing one row per CDR3 protein. Of 630,000 or so distinct CDR3 sequences in the sample, around 16% were seen once. The clonotype was recovered from a man aged 45 to 65 who received an inactivated influenza vaccine. The sample in question was PBMCs from blood, obtained 11 to 12 days after vaccination.

CDR3 DNA: TGTGCCAGCAGCAGGGGGGGCTTGGACTTC. This encodes CASSRGGLDF. The J gene is TRBJ2-7, the V gene TRBV21-1; the table's TRBD1 call for D was not verified on the DNA. TRBV21-1 has pseudogene status. This CDR3 is built from 10 residues.